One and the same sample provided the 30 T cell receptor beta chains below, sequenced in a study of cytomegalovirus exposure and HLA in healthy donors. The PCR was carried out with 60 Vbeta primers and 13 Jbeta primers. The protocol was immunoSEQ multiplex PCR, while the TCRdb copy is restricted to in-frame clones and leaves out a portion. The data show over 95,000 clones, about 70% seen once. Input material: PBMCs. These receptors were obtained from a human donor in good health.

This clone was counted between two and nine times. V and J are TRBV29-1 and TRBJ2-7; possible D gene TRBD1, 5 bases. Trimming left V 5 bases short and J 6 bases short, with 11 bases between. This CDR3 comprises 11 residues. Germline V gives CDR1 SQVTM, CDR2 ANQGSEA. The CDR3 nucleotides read TGCAGCGTTTTCGGACAAGGCGAGCAGTACTTC. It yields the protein CSVFGQGEQYF.

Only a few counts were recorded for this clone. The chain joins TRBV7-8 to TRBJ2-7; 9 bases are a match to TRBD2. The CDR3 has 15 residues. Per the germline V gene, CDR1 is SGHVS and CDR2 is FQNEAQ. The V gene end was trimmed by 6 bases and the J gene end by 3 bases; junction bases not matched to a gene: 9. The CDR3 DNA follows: TGTGCCAGCAGTCCGACGACTAGCGGCCACTACGAGCAGTACTTC. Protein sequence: CASSPTTSGHYEQYF.

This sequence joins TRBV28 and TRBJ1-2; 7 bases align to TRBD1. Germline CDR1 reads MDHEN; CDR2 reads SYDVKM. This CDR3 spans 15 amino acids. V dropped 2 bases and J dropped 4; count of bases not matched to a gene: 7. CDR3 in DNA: TGTGCCAGCAGTTTAGGCCCGGGACAGATCTATGGCTACACCTTC. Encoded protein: CASSLGPGQIYGYTF.

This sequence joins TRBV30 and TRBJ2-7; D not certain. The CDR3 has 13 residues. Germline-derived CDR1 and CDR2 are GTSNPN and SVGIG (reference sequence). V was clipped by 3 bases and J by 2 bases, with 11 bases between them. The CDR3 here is CAWRPTIPYEQYF. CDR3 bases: TGTGCCTGGAGACCCACAATACCCTACGAGCAGTACTTC.

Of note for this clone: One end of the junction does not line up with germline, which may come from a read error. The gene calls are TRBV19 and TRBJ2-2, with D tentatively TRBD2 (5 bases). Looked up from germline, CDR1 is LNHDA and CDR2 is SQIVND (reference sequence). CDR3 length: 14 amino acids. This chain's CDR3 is CASSIVAFARELFF. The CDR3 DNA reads TGTGCCAGTAGTATTGTGGCGTTTGCTAGGGAGCTGTTTTTC.

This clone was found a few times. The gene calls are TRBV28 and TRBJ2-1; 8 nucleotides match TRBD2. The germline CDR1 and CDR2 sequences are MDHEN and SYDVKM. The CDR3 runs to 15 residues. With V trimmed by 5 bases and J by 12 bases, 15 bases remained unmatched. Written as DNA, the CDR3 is TGTGCCAGCAGTCCGGTGGGACTAGTGGGGTTTGGGCAGTTCTTC. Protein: CASSPVGLVGFGQFF.

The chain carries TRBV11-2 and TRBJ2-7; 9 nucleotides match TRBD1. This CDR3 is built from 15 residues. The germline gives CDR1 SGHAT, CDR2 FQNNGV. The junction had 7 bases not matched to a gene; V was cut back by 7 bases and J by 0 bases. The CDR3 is CASTAGTGSSYEQYF. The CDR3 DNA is TGTGCCAGCACCGCCGGGACAGGGAGCTCCTACGAGCAGTACTTC.

The CDR3 sequence: CSVEEPTPGTGPFEAFF. As DNA, the CDR3 is TGCAGCGTTGAAGAACCTACCCCCGGGACAGGGCCTTTTGAAGCTTTCTTT. This chain joins TRBV29-1 and TRBJ1-1; 9 bases are a match to TRBD1. V lost 0 bases, J lost 7 bases, and 15 bases stayed unmatched. The CDR3 has 17 amino acids. Germline CDR1 is SQVTM and CDR2 is ANQGSEA.

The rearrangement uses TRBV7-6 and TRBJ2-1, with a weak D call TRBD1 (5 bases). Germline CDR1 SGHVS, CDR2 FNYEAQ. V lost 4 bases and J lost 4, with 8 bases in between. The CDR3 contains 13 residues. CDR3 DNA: TGTGCCAGCAGCTATGACAGTTACAATGAGCAGTTCTTC. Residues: CASSYDSYNEQFF.

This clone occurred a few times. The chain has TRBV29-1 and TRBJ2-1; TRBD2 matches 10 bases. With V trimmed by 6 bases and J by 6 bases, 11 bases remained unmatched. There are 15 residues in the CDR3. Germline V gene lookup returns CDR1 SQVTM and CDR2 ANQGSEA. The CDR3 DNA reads TGCAGCGTAAAAAGCGGGGGGGCCTTAATCAATGAGCAGTTCTTC. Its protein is CSVKSGGALINEQFF.

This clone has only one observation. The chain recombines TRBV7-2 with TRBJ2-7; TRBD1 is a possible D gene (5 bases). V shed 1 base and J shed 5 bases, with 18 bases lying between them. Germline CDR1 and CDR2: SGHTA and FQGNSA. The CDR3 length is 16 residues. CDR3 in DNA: TGTGCCAGCAGCTTAGAAAGGACACTTGGACACAACGAGCAGTACTTC. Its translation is CASSLERTLGHNEQYF.

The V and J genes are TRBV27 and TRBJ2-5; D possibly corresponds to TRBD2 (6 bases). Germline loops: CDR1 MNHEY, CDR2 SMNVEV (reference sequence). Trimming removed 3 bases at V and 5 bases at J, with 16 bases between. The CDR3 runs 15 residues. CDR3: CASSFGGTFSETQYF. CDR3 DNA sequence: TGTGCCAGCAGTTTCGGAGGGACCTTCTCTGAGACCCAGTACTTC.

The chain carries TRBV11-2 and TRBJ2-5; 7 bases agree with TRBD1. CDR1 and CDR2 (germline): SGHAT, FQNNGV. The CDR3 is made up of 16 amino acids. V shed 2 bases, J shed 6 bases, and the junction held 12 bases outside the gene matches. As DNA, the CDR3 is TGTGCCAGCAGCTTACCGGGGCTCTCCAGGGGGAAGACCCAGTACTTC. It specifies CASSLPGLSRGKTQYF.

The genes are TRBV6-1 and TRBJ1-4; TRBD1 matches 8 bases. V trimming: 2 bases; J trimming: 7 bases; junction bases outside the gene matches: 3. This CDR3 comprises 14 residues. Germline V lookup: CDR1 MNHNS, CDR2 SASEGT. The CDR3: CASSERTGFEKLFF. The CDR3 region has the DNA TGTGCCAGCAGTGAAAGGACAGGGTTTGAAAAACTGTTTTTT.

CDR3 nucleotides: TGTGCCAGCAGTTTACTAGCGGGCGCCTACAATGAGCAGTTCTTC. Translated: CASSLLAGAYNEQFF. The chain uses TRBV27 and TRBJ2-1; TRBD2 agrees at 8 bases. CDR3 length: 15 residues. V was clipped by 2 bases and J by 2 bases; unmatched bases: 2. Germline assignment: CDR1 MNHEY and CDR2 SMNVEV (reference sequence).

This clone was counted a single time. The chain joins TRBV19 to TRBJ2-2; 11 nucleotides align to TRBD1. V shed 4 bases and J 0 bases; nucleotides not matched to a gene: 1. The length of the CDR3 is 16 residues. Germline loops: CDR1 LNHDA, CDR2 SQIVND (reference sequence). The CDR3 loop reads CASSRTGGPNTGELFF. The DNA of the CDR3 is TGTGCCAGTAGTAGGACAGGGGGCCCGAACACCGGGGAGCTGTTTTTT.

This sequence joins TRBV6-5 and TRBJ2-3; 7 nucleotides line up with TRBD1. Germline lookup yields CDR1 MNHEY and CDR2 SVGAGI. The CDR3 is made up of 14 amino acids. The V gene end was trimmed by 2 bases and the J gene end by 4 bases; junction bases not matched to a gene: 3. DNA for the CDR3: TGTGCCAGCAGTTACGGGACAGAATCAGATACGCAGTATTTT. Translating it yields CASSYGTESDTQYF.

The CDR3 reads CASSRTGQNTEAFF. The CDR3 DNA sequence: TGTGCCAGTAGTCGAACCGGACAGAACACTGAAGCTTTCTTT. The gene calls are TRBV19 and TRBJ1-1, with a tentative D call TRBD1 (5 bases). The germline V gene has CDR1 LNHDA and CDR2 SQIVND (reference sequence). The CDR3 consists of 14 residues. Trimming shortened V by 5 bases and J by 1 base, and 11 bases separated the two germline ends.

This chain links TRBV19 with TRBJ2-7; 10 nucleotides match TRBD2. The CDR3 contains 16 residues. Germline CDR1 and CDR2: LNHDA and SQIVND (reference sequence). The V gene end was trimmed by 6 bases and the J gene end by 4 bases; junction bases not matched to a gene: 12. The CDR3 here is CASRKLAGGVSYEQYF. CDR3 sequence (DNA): TGTGCCAGTAGGAAGTTAGCGGGAGGTGTGTCGTACGAGCAGTACTTC.

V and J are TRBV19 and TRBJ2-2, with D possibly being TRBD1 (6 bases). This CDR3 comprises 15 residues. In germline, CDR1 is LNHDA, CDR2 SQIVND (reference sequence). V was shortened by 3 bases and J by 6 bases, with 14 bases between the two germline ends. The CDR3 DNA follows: TGTGCCAGTAGTATCTGGCAGGGGTATTCCGGGGAGCTGTTTTTT. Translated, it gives CASSIWQGYSGELFF.

The CDR3 DNA reads TGTGCCACCGCCAGAGGGAATGGGTATGGCTACACCTTC. Its translation is CATARGNGYGYTF. The V gene is TRBV28, the J gene TRBJ1-2, with D uncertain. This CDR3 is built from 13 residues. V shed 10 bases and J shed 5 bases, with 17 bases lying between them. The germline V gene encodes CDR1 MDHEN and CDR2 SYDVKM.

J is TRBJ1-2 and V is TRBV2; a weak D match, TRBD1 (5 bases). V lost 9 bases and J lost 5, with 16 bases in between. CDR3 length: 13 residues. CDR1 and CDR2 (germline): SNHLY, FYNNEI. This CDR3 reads CARQEAGTYGYTF. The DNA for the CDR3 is TGTGCCAGACAGGAAGCCGGGACTTATGGCTACACCTTC.

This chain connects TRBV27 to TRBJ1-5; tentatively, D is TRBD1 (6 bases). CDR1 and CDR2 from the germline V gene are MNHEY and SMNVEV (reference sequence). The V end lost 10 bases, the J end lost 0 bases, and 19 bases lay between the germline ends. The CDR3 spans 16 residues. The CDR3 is CATHPTGPYSNQPQHF. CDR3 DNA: TGTGCCACCCATCCGACAGGACCATATAGCAATCAGCCCCAGCATTTT.

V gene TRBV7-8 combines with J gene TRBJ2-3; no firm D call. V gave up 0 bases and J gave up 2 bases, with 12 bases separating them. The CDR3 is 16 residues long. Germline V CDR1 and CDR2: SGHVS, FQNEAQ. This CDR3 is CASSLARLANTDTQYF. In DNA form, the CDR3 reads TGTGCCAGCAGCTTAGCCCGACTTGCTAACACAGATACGCAGTATTTT.

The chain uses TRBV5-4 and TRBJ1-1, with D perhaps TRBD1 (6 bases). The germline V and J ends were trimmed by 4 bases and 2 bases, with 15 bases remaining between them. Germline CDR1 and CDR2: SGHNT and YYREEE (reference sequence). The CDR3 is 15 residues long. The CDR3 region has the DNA TGTGCCAGCAGCCCAGCAACAGGGACCAACACTGAAGCTTTCTTT. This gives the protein CASSPATGTNTEAFF.

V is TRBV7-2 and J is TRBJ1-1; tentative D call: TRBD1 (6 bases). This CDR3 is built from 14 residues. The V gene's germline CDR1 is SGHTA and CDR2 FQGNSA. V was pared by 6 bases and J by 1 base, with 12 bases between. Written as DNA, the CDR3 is TGTGCCAGCAGGATACAGGGTCGGAACACTGAAGCTTTCTTT. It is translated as CASRIQGRNTEAFF.

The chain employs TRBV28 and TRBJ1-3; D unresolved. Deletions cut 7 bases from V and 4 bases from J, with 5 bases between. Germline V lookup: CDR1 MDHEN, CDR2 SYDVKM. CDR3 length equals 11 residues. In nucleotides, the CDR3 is TGTGCCAGCATTGAGGGAAACACCATATATTTT. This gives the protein CASIEGNTIYF.

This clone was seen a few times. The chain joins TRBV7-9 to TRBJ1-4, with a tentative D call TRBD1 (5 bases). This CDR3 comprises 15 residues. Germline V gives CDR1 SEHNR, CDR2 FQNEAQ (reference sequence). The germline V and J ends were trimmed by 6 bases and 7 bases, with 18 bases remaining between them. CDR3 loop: CASRDVLGGSEKLFF. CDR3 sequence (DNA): TGTGCCAGCAGGGATGTCCTCGGGGGGAGTGAAAAACTGTTTTTT.

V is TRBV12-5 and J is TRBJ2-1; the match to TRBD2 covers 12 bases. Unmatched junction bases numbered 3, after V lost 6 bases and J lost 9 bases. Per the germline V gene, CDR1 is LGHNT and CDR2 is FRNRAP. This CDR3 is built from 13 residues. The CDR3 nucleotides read TGTGCTAGTGGCCTAGCGGGAGGGGCTGAGCAGTTCTTC. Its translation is CASGLAGGAEQFF.

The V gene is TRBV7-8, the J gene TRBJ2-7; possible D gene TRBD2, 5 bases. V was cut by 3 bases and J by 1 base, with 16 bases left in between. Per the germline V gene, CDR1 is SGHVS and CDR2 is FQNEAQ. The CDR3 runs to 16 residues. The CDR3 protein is CASSFKASGYSYEQYF. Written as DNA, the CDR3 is TGTGCCAGCAGCTTCAAGGCGAGCGGCTATTCCTACGAGCAGTACTTC.